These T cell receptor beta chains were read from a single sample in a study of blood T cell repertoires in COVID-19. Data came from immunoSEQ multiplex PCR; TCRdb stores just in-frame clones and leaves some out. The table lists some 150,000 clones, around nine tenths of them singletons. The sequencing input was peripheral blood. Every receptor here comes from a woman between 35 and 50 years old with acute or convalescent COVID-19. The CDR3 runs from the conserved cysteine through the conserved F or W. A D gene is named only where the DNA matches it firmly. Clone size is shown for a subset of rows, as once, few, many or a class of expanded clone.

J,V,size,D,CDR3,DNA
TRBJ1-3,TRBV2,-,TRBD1,CASSRAGTGTSGNTIYF,TGTGCCAGCAGTAGAGCCGGGACAGGGACCTCTGGAAACACCATATATTTT
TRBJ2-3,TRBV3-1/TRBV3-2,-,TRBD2,CASSQDRWRESPPRTDTQYF,TGTGCCAGCAGCCAAGATCGGTGGCGGGAGTCCCCACCCCGCACAGATACGCAGTATTTT
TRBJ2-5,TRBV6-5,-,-,CASSTQGTQYF,TGTGCCAGCAGTACACAGGGGACCCAGTACTTC
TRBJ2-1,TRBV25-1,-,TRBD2,CASSVAGGSYNEQFF,TGTGCCAGCAGCGTAGCGGGGGGCTCCTACAATGAGCAGTTCTTC
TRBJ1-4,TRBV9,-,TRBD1,CASSRGTNEKLFF,TGTGCCAGCTCCAGGGGGACTAATGAAAAACTGTTTTTT
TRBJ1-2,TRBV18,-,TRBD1,CASSPLGQGDGYTF,TGTGCCAGCTCACCCCTGGGACAGGGAGATGGCTACACCTTC
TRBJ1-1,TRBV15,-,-,CATSRDLDRVEAFF,TGTGCCACCAGCAGAGACCTTGACAGAGTTGAAGCTTTCTTT
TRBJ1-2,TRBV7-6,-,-,CASSFSSTSWDGYTF,TGTGCCAGCAGCTTTAGCTCTACATCTTGGGATGGCTACACCTTC
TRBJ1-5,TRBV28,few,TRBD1,CASSLIGGLSNQPQHF,TGTGCCAGCAGTTTGATAGGGGGCCTCAGCAATCAGCCCCAGCATTTT
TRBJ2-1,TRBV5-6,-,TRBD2,CASSPLAGGPDNEQFF,TGTGCCAGCAGCCCCTTGGCGGGGGGTCCAGACAATGAGCAGTTCTTC
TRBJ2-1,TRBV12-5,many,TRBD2,CASGPGRGLAGAEQFF,TGTGCTAGTGGTCCCGGACGGGGACTAGCGGGTGCTGAGCAGTTCTTC
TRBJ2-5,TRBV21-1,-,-,CASPLRVRTQYF,TGTGCCAGCCCTCTACGGGTTCGGACCCAGTACTTC
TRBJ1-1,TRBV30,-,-,CAWTFGGLNTEAFF,TGTGCCTGGACCTTTGGGGGCCTGAACACTGAAGCTTTCTTT
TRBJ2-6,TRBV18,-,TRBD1,CASSPGQPEANVLTF,TGTGCCAGCTCACCGGGACAGCCTGAGGCCAACGTCCTGACTTTC
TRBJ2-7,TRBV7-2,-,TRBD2,CASSPAGGPYEQYF,TGTGCCAGCAGCCCAGCGGGGGGCCCCTACGAGCAGTACTTC
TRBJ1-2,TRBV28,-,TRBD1,CASSLDRVGYGYTF,TGTGCCAGCAGTTTGGACAGGGTGGGGTATGGCTACACCTTC
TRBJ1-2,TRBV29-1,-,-,CSVRELANYGYTF,TGCAGCGTTCGGGAACTGGCTAACTATGGCTACACCTTC
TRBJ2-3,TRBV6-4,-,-,CASSDYAGSFPDTQYF,TGTGCCAGCAGTGACTATGCGGGTTCCTTTCCAGATACGCAGTATTTT
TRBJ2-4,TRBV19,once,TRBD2,CASSIGGLAEAKNIQYF,TGTGCCAGTAGTATAGGGGGACTAGCGGAGGCCAAAAACATTCAGTACTTC
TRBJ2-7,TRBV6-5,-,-,CASRSTGRGEYF,TGTGCCAGCAGATCTACAGGGAGGGGGGAGTACTTC
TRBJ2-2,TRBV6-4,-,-,CASTKAWGRSNTGELFF,TGTGCCAGCACCAAAGCCTGGGGGAGGTCGAACACCGGGGAGCTGTTTTTT
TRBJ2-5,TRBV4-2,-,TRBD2,CASSQDTSGSLETQYF,TGTGCCAGCAGCCAAGATACTAGCGGGAGTCTGGAGACCCAGTACTTC
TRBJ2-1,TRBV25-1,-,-,CASSALLNEQFF,TGTGCCAGCAGTGCCTTACTCAATGAGCAGTTCTTC
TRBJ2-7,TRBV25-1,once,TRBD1,CASSDSGQVAYEQYF,TGTGCCAGCAGTGATTCCGGACAGGTTGCCTACGAGCAGTACTTC
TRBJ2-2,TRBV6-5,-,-,CASRRTDNTGELFF,TGTGCCAGCAGGCGGACAGATAACACCGGGGAGCTGTTTTTT
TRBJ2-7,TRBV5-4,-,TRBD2,CASSSSGSPYEQYF,TGTGCCAGCAGCAGTAGCGGGAGTCCCTACGAGCAGTACTTC
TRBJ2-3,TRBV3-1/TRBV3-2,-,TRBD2,CASSPLEREATDTQYF,TGTGCCAGCAGCCCTCTGGAGCGGGAGGCCACAGATACGCAGTATTTT
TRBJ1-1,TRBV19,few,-,CASSIAAGNEAFF,TGTGCCAGTAGTATCGCGGCAGGGAATGAAGCTTTCTTT
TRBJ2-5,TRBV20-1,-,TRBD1,CSASEFRGSPGTQYF,TGCAGTGCTAGTGAATTCAGGGGGTCGCCAGGGACCCAGTACTTC
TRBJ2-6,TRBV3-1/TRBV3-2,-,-,CASSQKGAGANVLTF,TGTGCCAGCAGCCAAAAGGGGGCTGGGGCCAACGTCCTGACTTTC